The entry that follows covers one TCR beta chain sequence. What it binds is not known. The data were produced by immunoSEQ multiplex PCR, yet TCRdb's version contains in-frame clones alone and is incomplete. Of 70,000 to 95,000 clones in the sample, 85% to 90% were seen once. This entry is derived from a study of T cell responses to AZD1222 COVID-19 vaccine. Findings and limits, study-wide: Spike-spanning, vaccine-associated CD4 TCRs were dominant at 160-218 and 743-854. Among AZD1222 vaccinees, only six were seropositive at baseline. The donors showed a predominance of white British ancestry and of females, with possible underestimation of clonal diversity.

CDR1 and CDR2 (germline): SGHKS, YYEKEE (reference sequence). Trimming pared 2 bases from V and 6 bases from J, leaving 13 bases between. The CDR3 has 14 residues. This chain uses TRBV5-5 with TRBJ2-3; D is perhaps TRBD1 (6 bases). The TCR sequence derives from an adult who received the AZD1222 COVID-19 vaccine. Source: peripheral blood, taken 28 days after the second AZD1222 dose. The chain's CDR3 is CASSLQGNADTQYF. The CDR3 nucleotides read TGTGCCAGCAGCTTACAGGGAAATGCGGATACGCAGTATTTT.